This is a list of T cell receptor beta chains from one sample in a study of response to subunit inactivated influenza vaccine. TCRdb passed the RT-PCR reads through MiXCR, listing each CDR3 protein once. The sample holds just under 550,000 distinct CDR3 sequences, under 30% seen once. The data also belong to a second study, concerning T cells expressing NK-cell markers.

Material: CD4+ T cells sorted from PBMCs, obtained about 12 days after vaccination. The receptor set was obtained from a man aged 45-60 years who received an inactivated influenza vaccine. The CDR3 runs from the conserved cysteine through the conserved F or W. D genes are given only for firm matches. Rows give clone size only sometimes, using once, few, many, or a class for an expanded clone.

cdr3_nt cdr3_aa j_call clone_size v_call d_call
TGTGCCAGCAGCCCACTAGGCAGACAGGGCGGGGCTTTCTTT CASSPLGRQGGAFF TRBJ1-1 - TRBV11-1 TRBD1
TGTGCCAGCAGTTATCGGGAGTATCTGCGTGGTGAGCAGTTCTTC CASSYREYLRGEQFF TRBJ2-1 few TRBV6-2/TRBV6-3 -
TGTGCCATCAGGCCACTTTACCTTAATCAGCCCCAGCATTTT CAIRPLYLNQPQHF TRBJ1-5 - TRBV6-2/TRBV6-3 -
TGTGCCAGCAGCAAAAATAGCGGAGACTACGAGCAGTACTTC CASSKNSGDYEQYF TRBJ2-7 - TRBV11-2 -
TGTGCCAGCAGTTTCACGGGACAGGGGTTCGGCTACACCTTC CASSFTGQGFGYTF TRBJ1-2 many TRBV6-2/TRBV6-3 TRBD1
TGTGCCAGCAGCCACTTGAGGAGGAAGGGCTACACCTTC CASSHLRRKGYTF TRBJ1-2 few TRBV12-3/TRBV12-4 -
TGTGCCAGCAGCAAACAGGCGGGATTTCCTGGCTACACCTTC CASSKQAGFPGYTF TRBJ1-2 few TRBV21-1 -
TGTGCCAGCAGTTTTTTATCCGGGGAGCTGTTTTTT CASSFLSGELFF TRBJ2-2 few TRBV27 -
TGTGCCAGCAGACGACAGGGCGCGTTCAGCACAGATACGCAGTATTTT CASRRQGAFSTDTQYF TRBJ2-3 many TRBV2 TRBD1
TGCAGCTTCTTAGGGGGACAGGGACCAGATACGCAGTATTTT CSFLGGQGPDTQYF TRBJ2-3 few TRBV29-1 TRBD1
TGTGCCAGCAGTGTTCAGGGAGGGAATACGCAGTATTTT CASSVQGGNTQYF TRBJ2-3 few TRBV6-4 TRBD2
TGCAGTGCTAGTCTGGGGACCCAGTACTTC CSASLGTQYF TRBJ2-5 few TRBV20-1 -
TGTGCCAGCAGCCAAGGGGGGGTTTACAATGAGCAGTTCTTC CASSQGGVYNEQFF TRBJ2-1 few TRBV3-1 -
TGTGCCAGCAGCTTGGAGTGGAACGGCTACGAGCAGTACTTC CASSLEWNGYEQYF TRBJ2-7 many TRBV5-5 -
TGTGCCAGCAGCCCTTCGGGGGGCCTTAACACTGAAGCTTTCTTT CASSPSGGLNTEAFF TRBJ1-1 - TRBV5-4 -
TGTGCCAGCAGTGAATATAACAGGGACGAGCAGTACTTC CASSEYNRDEQYF TRBJ2-7 - TRBV25-1 -
TGCAGTGCTAGAGGGTGGACAAATGAAAAACTGTTTTTT CSARGWTNEKLFF TRBJ1-4 - TRBV20-1 -
TGCAGTGCTAGAGATTTGCGGCAACTAAGCAATTCACCCCTCCACTTT CSARDLRQLSNSPLHF TRBJ1-6 - TRBV20-1 -
TGTGCCAGCAGCGTAGATGCCAGCTCCTATAATTCACCCCTCCACTTT CASSVDASSYNSPLHF TRBJ1-6 - TRBV9 -
TGTGCCAGCAGCTTAGCGACTAGCGGGTTAGCCAAAAACATTCAGTACTTC CASSLATSGLAKNIQYF TRBJ2-4 few TRBV7-8 TRBD2
TGTGCCATTGGAGCAGGTCCTCAAGAGACCCAGTACTTC CAIGAGPQETQYF TRBJ2-5 once TRBV10-3 -
TGCGCCAGCAAAGAGCCAAACACCGGGGAGCTGTTTTTT CASKEPNTGELFF TRBJ2-2 - TRBV5-1 -
TGCAGTGCTAAAGGGGGGGCAGGGCGGGAGACCCAGTACTTC CSAKGGAGRETQYF TRBJ2-5 - TRBV20-1 -
TGTGCCAGCAGCTCTCCGGGACAGGAGGGCACTGAAGCTTTCTTT CASSSPGQEGTEAFF TRBJ1-1 - TRBV7-8 TRBD1
TGCAGCGCTGGAGGAGAGGGGCAGCCCCAGCATTTT CSAGGEGQPQHF TRBJ1-5 - TRBV29-1 -
TGTGCCACCCGATGGCGGGAGGGCCTCTACGAGCAGTACTTC CATRWREGLYEQYF TRBJ2-7 few TRBV10-3 TRBD2
TGTGCCAGTAGTATAGGGCTGCCCCAATTTGGCAATGAGCAGTTCTTC CASSIGLPQFGNEQFF TRBJ2-1 - TRBV19 -
TGTGCCAGCAGTTCCCCCCGGGACTTCCTCGGGGAGCTGTTTTTT CASSSPRDFLGELFF TRBJ2-2 - TRBV28 -
TGTGCCAGCAGCCAAGATGGGGGGCGGACCCAGTACTTC CASSQDGGRTQYF TRBJ2-5 - TRBV14 -
TGCAGTGCTAGAGATCCAGCGGGGGGGTTACATACGCAGTATTTT CSARDPAGGLHTQYF TRBJ2-3 - TRBV20-1 TRBD2
- CASSRVGRGSYF TRBJ2-7 few TRBV27 -
TGTGCCAGCAGGATTAGGCATGAAAAACTGTTTTTT CASRIRHEKLFF TRBJ1-4 few TRBV12-3/TRBV12-4 -
TGTGCCAGCAGCCCACCGGGGGCGGGCGAGCAGTACTTC CASSPPGAGEQYF TRBJ2-7 - TRBV28 -
TGTGCCAGCAGTTTATCGGCGGTGGCGAACACCGGGGAGCTGTTTTTT CASSLSAVANTGELFF TRBJ2-2 - TRBV28 -
TGTGCCAGCACCCTCGCGGGACTAGCGGGAGGGTTATCCGGGGAGCTGTTTTTT CASTLAGLAGGLSGELFF TRBJ2-2 - TRBV6-1 TRBD2
TGTGCCAGCAGCACCGGGACAAAGGATAGATCGTACAATGAGCAGTTCTTC CASSTGTKDRSYNEQFF TRBJ2-1 - TRBV7-9 -
TGTGCCTGGAGTCCCGGACTAGCGGGAACTGCAGATACGCAGTATTTT CAWSPGLAGTADTQYF TRBJ2-3 - TRBV30 TRBD2
TGTGCCAGCAGCAACCCACCAGGGGAGCAGTTCTTC CASSNPPGEQFF TRBJ2-1 many TRBV6-2/TRBV6-3 -
TGTGCCAGCAGCCAAGGGTCTATGGGAGCCACTGAAGCTTTCTTT CASSQGSMGATEAFF TRBJ1-1 - TRBV3-1 -
TGCGCCAGCAGCCCGGCCGTTGGGTTACGGGGCACCGGGGAGCTGTTTTTT CASSPAVGLRGTGELFF TRBJ2-2 few TRBV5-1 -
TGCGCCAGCAGTGAGTCCGGCGGGGGGGCCGCAGATACGCAGTATTTT CASSESGGGAADTQYF TRBJ2-3 - TRBV10-1 TRBD2
TGTGCCAGCAGTTCAGGGTTCAGCACAGATACGCAGTATTTT CASSSGFSTDTQYF TRBJ2-3 - TRBV12-3/TRBV12-4 -
TGTGCCAGCAGCTCGTCAGGGGCAGATACGCAGTATTTT CASSSSGADTQYF TRBJ2-3 few TRBV7-9 -
TGCGCCAGCAGTGAGAGTGGGTCAAGCGGTGGAAACACCATATATTTT CASSESGSSGGNTIYF TRBJ1-3 - TRBV10-2 -
TGTGCCAGCAGGTCCGCCGGGACAACTAGCACAGATACGCAGTATTTT CASRSAGTTSTDTQYF TRBJ2-3 - TRBV7-9 -
TGTGCCAGCAAAACAGGGGTCTTCTACGAGCAGTACTTC CASKTGVFYEQYF TRBJ2-7 - TRBV6-2/TRBV6-3 TRBD1
TGTGCCAGCAGTTACTTTAGCGGCACCTACGAGCAGTACTTC CASSYFSGTYEQYF TRBJ2-7 few TRBV6-2/TRBV6-3 -
TGCAGTGCTAGTAGGGTCAGGGACTACGAGCAGTACTTC CSASRVRDYEQYF TRBJ2-7 - TRBV20-1 -
TGTGCCAGCAGCTCCATTCCCAGGTGGCGGAAAACCGGGGAGCTGTTTTTT CASSSIPRWRKTGELFF TRBJ2-2 few TRBV11-2 -
TGCAGTGCTGGATCTAGCGGGACTGGCCCAGATACGCAGTATTTT CSAGSSGTGPDTQYF TRBJ2-3 few TRBV20-1 TRBD2
TGTGCCAGCTCACCGTCACGCGGACTGAACACTGAAGCTTTCTTT CASSPSRGLNTEAFF TRBJ1-1 - TRBV18 -
TGTGCCAGCAGCTTAATGTCTACCACTGAAGCTTTCTTT CASSLMSTTEAFF TRBJ1-1 - TRBV13 -
TGTGCCAGCAGCCTCTCGGGCGGCGGGGTCGGAGAGACCCAGTACTTC CASSLSGGGVGETQYF TRBJ2-5 - TRBV7-2 -
TGCAGCGTTGATATCGGGATGGGAGAGACCCAGTACTTC CSVDIGMGETQYF TRBJ2-5 - TRBV29-1 -
TGCAGTGCCGAAGCCGGGGCGAACACTGAAGCTTTCTTT CSAEAGANTEAFF TRBJ1-1 - TRBV20-1 -